This TCR beta chain was retrieved from a study of T cell responses to AZD1222 COVID-19 vaccine. Study in general: Pooling of second doses given at about 4 or about 12 weeks was done. Whole-study results and caveats: Vaccine-associated CD4 TCRs ranged over spike, dominating at 160-218 and 743-854.

Concerning this clone: Its antigen is currently unknown.

Here immunoSEQ multiplex PCR was the method, and the copy in TCRdb shows in-frame clones only, minus some. The profile covers 95,000 to 150,000 clones, with 85% to 90% appearing a single time and 4% to 4.5% taken by the ten largest. The V and J ends lost 7 bases and 6 bases, in that order; junction bases with no gene match: 17. Germline CDR1 reads MNHNY; CDR2 reads SVGAGI (reference sequence). The CDR3 spans 16 residues. This receptor was obtained from an adult in good health. This material consisted of peripheral blood, taken on day 0 of AZD1222 vaccination. J is TRBJ1-1 and V is TRBV6-6, with 7 bases identical to TRBD1. CDR3 loop: CASTPGQADQVPEAFF. The CDR3 region has the DNA TGTGCCAGCACCCCCGGACAGGCGGACCAAGTGCCTGAAGCTTTCTTT.